These 10 T cell receptor beta chains were sequenced from one sample in a study of T-cell reconstitution after alpha-beta-depleted transplantation in children. Preparing the TCRbeta library involved the use of unique molecular identifiers. Each CDR3 protein is one row after TCRdb ran MiXCR on the PCR reads. This table holds 100,000 or so distinct CDR3 sequences, roughly 15% found once. Material: PBMCs, mostly from graft donor cells, obtained 180 days after TCRalphabeta/CD19-depleted stem cell transplant. Source of these receptors: a male patient aged 2-10 years who had a stem cell transplant for acute lymphoblastic leukemia, so the T cells may come from the graft donor.

The table lists this clonotype with a few counts. The rearrangement joins TRBV12-3 or TRBV12-4 to TRBJ2-2; D gene unclear. The length of the CDR3 is 13 residues. Trimming took 7 bases from V and 5 from J, leaving 11 bases between them. CDR3 bases: TGTGCCAGCACCAGAGCAATAACCGGGGAGCTGTTTTTT. Amino acid sequence: CASTRAITGELFF.

This clonotype has just a few counts. The CDR3 bases are TGCGCCAGCAGCTTGGACAGGGTTCAAGAGACCCAGTACTTC. Translation gives CASSLDRVQETQYF. The chain carries TRBV5-1 and TRBJ2-5, with D maybe TRBD1 (6 bases). The CDR3 contains 14 residues. V was cut by 0 bases and J by 2 bases, with 8 bases left in between. Germline CDR1 reads SGHRS; CDR2 reads YFSETQ.

The chain employs TRBV20-1 and TRBJ1-2, with TRBD1 matching over 9 bases. Germline V gene sequence: CDR1 DFQATT, CDR2 SNEGSKA (reference sequence). This CDR3 has 14 amino acids. Trimming took 5 bases from V and 8 from J; bases not matched to a gene: 12. CDR3 in DNA: TGCAGTGCTGGCCTCCTCCGGGACAGGGACGGCTACACCTTC. This sequence encodes CSAGLLRDRDGYTF.

The CDR3 DNA sequence: TGTGCTAGTGGTTTGGACCCCTCCCGGGGGCTCAATCAGCCCCAGCATTTT. Protein sequence: CASGLDPSRGLNQPQHF. J is TRBJ1-5 and V is TRBV12-5; tentatively, D is TRBD1 (6 bases). Looked up from germline, CDR1 is LGHNT and CDR2 is FRNRAP. Trimming removed 1 base from V and 3 bases from J, with 16 bases in between. The CDR3 runs 17 residues.

The chain has TRBV9 and TRBJ2-1; no definite D call. The CDR3 length is 13 residues. From germline, CDR1 is SGDLS and CDR2 YYNGEE. V lost 3 bases, J lost 7 bases, and 11 bases lay in between. CDR3 in amino acids: CASSDGPTNEQFF. CDR3 in DNA: TGTGCCAGCAGCGACGGACCGACTAATGAGCAGTTCTTC.

This clonotype was seen once. The chain combines TRBV7-9 with TRBJ2-5, with no clear D. Trimming stripped 4 bases from V and 2 bases from J, with 14 bases between. Germline-derived CDR1 and CDR2 are SEHNR and FQNEAQ (reference sequence). This CDR3 contains 15 residues. The CDR3 sequence is CASSSAGRLQETQYF. CDR3 nucleotide sequence: TGTGCCAGCAGCTCGGCTGGACGTTTACAAGAGACCCAGTACTTC.

The V and J genes are TRBV20-1 and TRBJ2-7; D might be TRBD2 (6 bases). This CDR3 is built from 15 residues. V was shortened by 5 bases and J by 0 bases, with 17 bases between the two germline ends. CDR1 and CDR2 from the germline V gene are DFQATT and SNEGSKA (reference sequence). The CDR3 coding sequence is TGCAGTGCTGAGGGCGGGACGCTCTCCTCCTACGAGCAGTACTTC. Its protein product is CSAEGGTLSSYEQYF.

Note on this clonotype: One end of the junction varies from germline; a read error may be responsible. This rearrangement joins TRBV10-1 to TRBJ2-3; 8 positions match TRBD1. The CDR3 has 10 residues. Germline values: CDR1 WNHNN, CDR2 SYGVQD (reference sequence). The CDR3: CASSPSDRDF. The DNA for the CDR3 is TGCGCCAGCAGTCCCTCGGACAGGGACTTT.

In its sample, this clonotype was seen a few times. V usage is TRBV11-1 and J usage is TRBJ1-4; 8 nucleotides align to TRBD1. The CDR3 loop spans 20 amino acids. Unmatched junction bases numbered 17, after V lost 3 bases and J lost 2 bases. Germline loops: CDR1 SGHAT, CDR2 FQDESV (reference sequence). CDR3 coding DNA: TGTGCCAGCAGCTTCTTTGGCCGGACAGGGAGTTTCGCGACTAATGAAAAACTGTTTTTT. It encodes CASSFFGRTGSFATNEKLFF.

There are many counts of this clonotype. The chain joins TRBV12-3 or TRBV12-4 to TRBJ1-5; D is ambiguous. V was cut by 7 bases and J by 1 base, with 8 bases left in between. The CDR3 spans 13 residues. The CDR3 DNA is TGTGCCAGCACCTGGGAGAGCAATCAGCCCCAGCATTTT. It codes for CASTWESNQPQHF.